This TCR beta chain was sequenced in a study of T cells in Graves' hyperthyroidism and ophthalmopathy. The TCR beta CDR3 regions underwent amplification using RNA transcripts as the source. First-round RT-PCR of the TCR CDR3 relied on the HTBI primer set. One entry per CDR3 protein results from TCRdb running MiXCR on the multiplex PCR reads. In the table there are about 570,000 distinct CDR3 sequences, just over 45% of which are singletons. Germline V lookup: CDR1 SQVTM, CDR2 ANQGSEA. The CDR3 is made up of 15 amino acids. V trimming: 4 bases; J trimming: 3 bases; junction bases outside the gene matches: 8. Those patients with uncontrolled infection, other autoimmune disease, pregnancy or lactation were excluded. A word on this clonotype: The antigen is not known.

Study-wide points: Blood also showed most of the thyroid clonotypes that were expanded above 0.001. Before onset, ophthalmopathy was predicted by the model a median approximately 6.6 months earlier. The authors' 13 V-J model separated ophthalmopathy from stable hyperthyroidism.

The chain uses TRBV29-1 and TRBJ2-7; TRBD1 matches at 11 bases. The sequence was obtained from an adult woman with Graves' disease, either hyperthyroidism or ophthalmopathy (not recorded which). Sequencing input: peripheral blood or thyroid tissue (not recorded which). The CDR3 loop reads CSVVGTGGLVYEQYF. DNA for the CDR3: TGCAGCGTTGTCGGGACAGGGGGGCTTGTCTACGAGCAGTACTTC.